The 21 T cell receptor beta chains reported below all come from one sample, sequenced in a study of naive and memory T cell subsets. Two oligonucleotides, mixed equimolar, formed the beta constant-region primer covering TRBC1 and TRBC2. MiXCR, run by TCRdb on the UMI-ligation and nested PCR reads, gives a single entry per CDR3 protein. The repertoire holds 70,000 to 95,000 distinct CDR3 sequences, 7% to 7.5% seen once, with more than 1.5% in the top ten. Source material: central memory CD4+ T cells from blood. These receptors all come from a human donor in good health.

This clonotype came up many times. The rearrangement uses TRBV29-1 and TRBJ1-4; D possibly corresponds to TRBD1 (5 bases). CDR3 length equals 13 residues. V lost 4 bases to trimming and J lost 7 bases, with 13 bases between them. Germline V gene data show CDR1 as SQVTM and CDR2 as ANQGSEA. CDR3 coding DNA: TGCAGCGTTGTAACCCAGGGTGGTGAAAAACTGTTTTTT. Residues: CSVVTQGGEKLFF.

This clonotype was recorded many times. The genes are TRBV20-1 and TRBJ1-1; D unresolved. In germline, CDR1 is DFQATT, CDR2 SNEGSKA (reference sequence). The germline V and J ends were trimmed by 6 bases and 2 bases, with 13 bases remaining between them. The CDR3 covers 13 residues. This CDR3 is CSAGTGSNTEAFF. CDR3 in DNA: TGCAGTGCCGGAACCGGGTCCAACACTGAAGCTTTCTTT.

This clonotype showed up just a few times. This sequence joins TRBV2 and TRBJ2-3; TRBD2 matches 14 bases. Germline-derived CDR1 and CDR2 are SNHLY and FYNNEI. The CDR3 runs to 15 residues. The J segment lost 5 bases and the V segment lost 6 bases, leaving 4 bases of the junction unmatched. CDR3 coding DNA: TGTGCCAGCAGGCAGACTAGCGGGAGGGTAGATACGCAGTATTTT. Its protein is CASRQTSGRVDTQYF. The full variable domain, its missing parts supplied by reference TRBV2 and TRBJ2-3, is EPEVTQTPSHQVTQMGQEVILRCVPISNHLYFYWYRQILGQKVEFLVSFYNNEISEKSEIFDDQFSVERPDGSNFTLKIRSTKLEDSAMYFCASRQTSGRVDTQYFGPGTRLTVL.

This clonotype was observed at least ten times. The chain employs TRBV28 and TRBJ2-6; D gene unclear. Between the trimmed V and J ends, which lost 3 bases and 1 base, there was a span of 10 bases. Germline CDR1 is MDHEN and CDR2 is SYDVKM. CDR3 length: 16 amino acids. In DNA form, the CDR3 reads TGTGCCAGCAGTTTTTTTCTCAAGTCTGGGGCCAACGTCCTGACTTTC. Residues: CASSFFLKSGANVLTF.

V gene TRBV28 combines with J gene TRBJ1-2, with D possibly matching TRBD1 (5 bases). The CDR3 spans 14 residues. CDR1 and CDR2 (germline): MDHEN, SYDVKM. V was cut by 7 bases and J by 4 bases, with 16 bases left in between. This CDR3 reads CASTVKGRLYGYTF. The CDR3 region has the DNA TGTGCCAGCACGGTCAAGGGGCGCCTCTATGGCTACACCTTC.

The chain uses TRBV7-2 and TRBJ2-3; unclear D gene. Per germline, CDR1 SGHTA and CDR2 FQGNSA. Trimming removed 3 bases from V and 10 bases from J, with 8 bases in between. This CDR3 has 11 residues. In DNA form, the CDR3 reads TGTGCCAGCAGCTTTACGGGTCCGCAGTATTTT. Residues: CASSFTGPQYF.

V and J are TRBV24-1 and TRBJ2-3; 9 bases match TRBD2. The trim removed 3 bases at V and 2 bases at J, leaving 5 bases unmatched. The CDR3 covers 16 residues. CDR1 and CDR2 from the germline V gene are KGHDR and SFDVKD. CDR3 loop: CATSDIGGGATDTQYF. CDR3 sequence (DNA): TGTGCCACCAGTGATATCGGCGGGGGGGCCACAGATACGCAGTATTTT.

This chain joins TRBV7-9 and TRBJ1-1; maybe TRBD1 (6 bases). The CDR3 covers 14 residues. CDR1 is SEHNR and CDR2 is FQNEAQ in the germline V gene (reference sequence). The V end lost 6 bases, the J end lost 3 bases, and 14 bases lay between the germline ends. CDR3 DNA: TGTGCCAGCAGGCAAACCGGGGGCCACACTGAAGCTTTCTTT. This gives the protein CASRQTGGHTEAFF.

Many counts were recorded for this clonotype. The genes are TRBV7-3 and TRBJ2-3; 9 positions match TRBD2. Germline CDR1 SGHTA, CDR2 FQGTGA. The V gene end was trimmed by 6 bases and the J gene end by 3 bases; junction bases not matched to a gene: 7. The CDR3 runs to 15 residues. CDR3 DNA sequence: TGTGCCAGCAGTCCAGCGGGGGGTACAACAGATACGCAGTATTTT. Translation gives CASSPAGGTTDTQYF.

This clonotype was found a few times. The chain employs TRBV29-1 and TRBJ2-1; possible D gene TRBD1, 6 bases. Trimming removed 4 bases from V and 10 bases from J, with 8 bases in between. CDR3 length equals 10 residues. Germline-derived CDR1 and CDR2 are SQVTM and ANQGSEA. DNA of the CDR3: TGCAGCGTTGGAGACAGGGAGCAGTTCTTC. This translates into CSVGDREQFF.

The chain joins TRBV7-2 to TRBJ2-3; 8 bases fit TRBD2. CDR1 is SGHTA, CDR2 FQGNSA, per germline. With V trimmed by 6 bases and J by 7 bases, 9 bases remained unmatched. The CDR3 consists of 14 residues. This CDR3 reads CASSRSGIGYTQYF. CDR3 DNA sequence: TGTGCCAGCAGTCGTAGCGGGATCGGATATACGCAGTATTTT.

This rearrangement joins TRBV20-1 to TRBJ2-3; D is unresolved. Between the trimmed V and J ends, which lost 5 bases and 4 bases, there was a span of 16 bases. From germline, CDR1 is DFQATT and CDR2 SNEGSKA (reference sequence). This CDR3 has 14 residues. CDR3 in DNA: TGCAGTGCTGAAGGCCCCCGTGGGGCAGATACGCAGTATTTT. This codes for CSAEGPRGADTQYF.

This clonotype was recorded at least ten times. The chain carries TRBV14 and TRBJ1-1, with D perhaps TRBD1 (6 bases). There are 16 residues in the CDR3. V was cut by 5 bases and J by 5 bases, with 21 bases left in between. Germline lookup yields CDR1 SGHDN and CDR2 FVKESK. The CDR3 protein is CASSKQGKGYRTEAFF. CDR3 nucleotide sequence: TGTGCCAGCAGCAAACAGGGAAAGGGGTATCGGACTGAAGCTTTCTTT.

Ten or more counts support this clonotype. The chain couples TRBV7-8 to TRBJ1-3; D is uncertain. V shed 5 bases and J shed 0 bases, with 5 bases lying between them. Germline V CDR1 and CDR2: SGHVS, FQNEAQ. The CDR3 totals 13 residues. CDR3 loop: CASSPFSGNTIYF. In DNA, the CDR3 is TGTGCCAGCAGCCCCTTCTCTGGAAACACCATATATTTT.

With respect to this clonotype: A much larger clone lies one base from this, so it may be a read error. The chain has TRBV28 and TRBJ2-6, with D perhaps TRBD1 (5 bases). The CDR3 length is 17 residues. V gave up 7 bases and J gave up 4 bases, with 20 bases separating them. Germline values: CDR1 MDHEN, CDR2 SYDVKM. CDR3 bases: TGTGCCAGCAACAGTAGATTGGGGCCAAAAGGGGCCAACGTCCTGACTTTC. Its protein is CASNSRLGPKGANVLTF.

This chain links TRBV12-3 or TRBV12-4 with TRBJ1-1; possibly TRBD1 for D (5 bases). This CDR3 is built from 13 residues. The V end lost 6 bases, the J end lost 3 bases, and 11 bases lay between the germline ends. The DNA for the CDR3 is TGTGCCAGCAGCCGCCGGGGGGACACTGAAGCTTTCTTT. Amino acids: CASSRRGDTEAFF.

This clonotype was counted many times. CDR3: CASSLEGRTNSPLHF. The CDR3 coding sequence is TGTGCCAGCAGCTTAGAGGGCAGGACAAATTCACCCCTCCACTTT. The V and J genes are TRBV7-2 and TRBJ1-6, with D maybe TRBD1 (5 bases). CDR3 length: 15 residues. The ends were cut back, 1 base at V and 7 bases at J, with 11 bases in the middle. CDR1 and CDR2 (germline): SGHTA, FQGNSA.

This clonotype was counted at least ten times. The gene calls are TRBV20-1 and TRBJ2-3; 10 bases line up with TRBD2. This CDR3 comprises 14 residues. Germline V gene lookup returns CDR1 DFQATT and CDR2 SNEGSKA (reference sequence). CDR3 loop: CSPLGTSVVDTQYF. Written as DNA, the CDR3 is TGCAGCCCCCTTGGGACTAGCGTTGTGGATACGCAGTATTTT.

Comments on this clonotype: Being one base from a much bigger clone, this may be a read error. V is TRBV11-2 and J is TRBJ2-5, with a tentative D call TRBD2 (6 bases). The CDR3 totals 12 residues. CDR1 and CDR2 from the germline V gene are SGHAT and FQNNGV. The CDR3 DNA reads TGTGCCAGCACGGGAGAGGGGTTCACCCAGTGCTTC. Its translation is CASTGEGFTQCF.

This clonotype showed up many times. The chain has TRBV7-3 and TRBJ1-2; no clear D gene. V was cut by 3 bases and J by 2 bases, with 7 bases left in between. Germline CDR1 and CDR2: SGHTA and FQGTGA. CDR3 size: 13 residues. The CDR3 loop reads CASSFNRNYGYTF. The CDR3 DNA reads as TGTGCCAGCAGCTTCAATCGGAACTATGGCTACACCTTC.

This clonotype was seen at least ten times. V is TRBV20-1 and J is TRBJ1-2; TRBD1 might be the D (5 bases). The length of the CDR3 is 15 residues. Looked up from germline, CDR1 is DFQATT and CDR2 is SNEGSKA (reference sequence). With 1 base removed from V and 7 bases from J, the gap between germline ends came to 19 bases. CDR3 nucleotides: TGCAGTGCTAGAGGGGGGAGTTCCTTCTACGGTGGCTACACCTTC. Its protein is CSARGGSSFYGGYTF.